These 3 T cell receptor beta chains share one sample of origin, sequenced in a study of T-cell memory formation after mild COVID-19 (dated by TCRdb to the early 2020s). The protocol used for the library was 5' RACE. The instrument was an Illumina NovaSeq 6000. TCRdb itself trimmed the public reads at Q25 with fastp, ran MiXCR and retained productive beta chains. Rows with one shared CDR3 protein collapse into an entry with the most common genes and DNA. The sample table records roughly 120,000 distinct CDR3 sequences; roughly 20% of these occur just once. The ten most abundant clones make up about two fifths of the sample. Material for sequencing was PBMCs or a T cell subset sorted from them (not recorded which). These receptors were collected from a man younger than 30 who had mild COVID-19 (a few samples of this study predate the infection). The sample titles of this study are shuffled in the database, so cell type and time point are left out; the donor was told from shared clones.

This clonotype has just a few counts. In nucleotides, the CDR3 is TGCGCCAGCAGCTTGTTGAGTGGGGACTATGGCTACACCTTC. Translated, it gives CASSLLSGDYGYTF. The V and J genes are TRBV5-1 and TRBJ1-2; D is unclear. CDR1 and CDR2 (germline): SGHRS, YFSETQ. V gave up 1 base and J gave up 3 bases, with 10 bases separating them. This CDR3 comprises 14 residues.

The chain employs TRBV5-1 and TRBJ2-2; D tentatively reads TRBD1 or TRBD2 (5 bases each). Germline V CDR1 and CDR2: SGHRS, YFSETQ. The V gene lost 4 bases and the J gene lost 4 bases, with 14 bases spanning the gap. The CDR3 is 15 residues long. The CDR3 spells CASSPYEGTTGELFF. DNA of the CDR3: TGCGCCAGCAGCCCCTATGAGGGGACCACCGGGGAGCTGTTTTTT.

This clonotype was recorded a few times. The J gene is TRBJ2-3, the V gene TRBV6-2 or TRBV6-3, with a possible D match to TRBD2 (6 bases). Germline V gives CDR1 MNHEY, CDR2 SVGEGT. Trimming stripped 5 bases from V and 8 bases from J, with 26 bases between. This CDR3 comprises 17 residues. The CDR3 DNA reads TGTGCCAGCAGTAACATCGGGGAGGAGGGCCTATTTGCTACGCAGTATTTT. Protein: CASSNIGEEGLFATQYF.